The sequence of this T cell receptor (beta chain) was determined in a study of shared clonotypes between healthy human individuals. Trimming took off 6 bases at V and 4 bases at J, with 15 bases between the two ends. This CDR3 comprises 14 residues. The germline V gene encodes CDR1 MDHEN and CDR2 SYDVKM. Only in-frame clones appear in the TCRdb table, and some are missing; sequencing was by immunoSEQ multiplex PCR. The table shows approximately 2.5 million clones, with roughly 93% occurring only once. The sequenced sample consisted of naive CD4+ T cells from PBMCs. Subset reported: CD45RA+ positively selected. The TCR sequence derives from a man between 18 and 35 years old in good health. Some clones in this sample may be carry-over from other donors' samples. V is TRBV28 and J is TRBJ1-2; the D is unclear. CDR3 residues: CASSQRDPFYGYTF. In DNA form, the CDR3 reads TGTGCCAGCAGCCAACGGGATCCATTCTATGGCTACACCTTC.